Listed below are T cell receptor beta chains from one sample, sequenced in a study of blood T cell repertoires in COVID-19. The method was immunoSEQ multiplex PCR; TCRdb's version includes in-frame clones alone and lacks a portion of them. The table lists over 200,000 clones, 87% of them singletons. Sequencing used peripheral blood. The receptors come from a woman aged 18-29 years who had recovered from COVID-19. The CDR3 runs from the conserved cysteine through the conserved F or W. A D gene is named only where the DNA matches it firmly. The size field is filled for only some rows; it gives once, few, many or a size class.

size: few
V: TRBV9
J: TRBJ1-3
D: NA
DNA: TGTGCCAGCAGCGTAGGATCGTTAGAGGTCGGCACCATATATTTT
CDR3: CASSVGSLEVGTIYF

size: NA
V: TRBV30
J: TRBJ1-6
D: NA
DNA: TGTACCCTACAACAGGGTGAGGGCTCACCCCTCCACTTT
CDR3: CTLQQGEGSPLHF

size: NA
V: TRBV6-1
J: TRBJ2-5
D: TRBD1
DNA: TGTGCCAGCAGTGAAACGCGGGACAGGGGGAAAGGGACCCAGTACTTC
CDR3: CASSETRDRGKGTQYF

size: NA
V: TRBV9
J: TRBJ1-2
D: NA
DNA: TGTGCCAGCAGCGTAGACGGGGGGGATATGGCGGTTAACTATGGCTACACCTTC
CDR3: CASSVDGGDMAVNYGYTF

size: NA
V: TRBV7-6
J: TRBJ1-1
D: NA
DNA: TGTGCCAGCAGCTCTATGGCTTTCTTT
CDR3: CASSSMAFF

size: NA
V: TRBV5-1
J: TRBJ2-7
D: TRBD1
DNA: TGCGCCAGCAGCTGGGGGACAGGGGGCAGGTCCTACGAGCAGTACTTC
CDR3: CASSWGTGGRSYEQYF

size: NA
V: TRBV5-4
J: TRBJ2-5
D: TRBD2
DNA: TGTGCCAGCAGCTTAACTAGCGGAATCCAAGAGACCCAGTACTTC
CDR3: CASSLTSGIQETQYF

size: once
V: TRBV14
J: TRBJ2-1
D: NA
DNA: TGTGCCAGCAGCCAAGGAGCCTACAATGAGCAGTTCTTC
CDR3: CASSQGAYNEQFF

size: NA
V: TRBV4-1
J: TRBJ1-2
D: NA
DNA: TGCGCCAGCAGCCAAGAACTACCGGGTGGCTACACCTTC
CDR3: CASSQELPGGYTF

size: NA
V: TRBV11-2
J: TRBJ1-2
D: NA
DNA: TGTGCCAGCAGCCCCCGCAGCAGGAACTATGGCTACACCTTC
CDR3: CASSPRSRNYGYTF

size: NA
V: TRBV3-1/TRBV3-2
J: TRBJ2-2
D: NA
DNA: TGTGCCAGCAGCCACTTCCCTTCGGGGGAGCTGTTTTTT
CDR3: CASSHFPSGELFF

size: NA
V: TRBV4-1
J: TRBJ1-5
D: NA
DNA: TGCGCCAGCAGCCAAGACAGGGGCGGACAGCCCCAGCATTTT
CDR3: CASSQDRGGQPQHF

size: NA
V: TRBV27
J: TRBJ1-5
D: NA
DNA: TGTGCCAGCAGTTCGACCGGACAGATTAATCAGCCCCAGCATTTT
CDR3: CASSSTGQINQPQHF

size: NA
V: TRBV4-1
J: TRBJ2-6
D: TRBD1
DNA: TGCGCCAGCTGGGGACAGGGAAAAGGGACGGGGGCCAACGTCCTGACTTTC
CDR3: CASWGQGKGTGANVLTF

size: NA
V: TRBV18
J: TRBJ1-3
D: NA
DNA: TGTGCCAGCTCAGGGACACCAAGCTCTGGAAACACCATATATTTT
CDR3: CASSGTPSSGNTIYF

size: NA
V: TRBV24-1
J: TRBJ2-1
D: TRBD2
DNA: TGTGCCACCAGTGACTATGGGACTAGCGGGAAGTATGAGCAGTTCTTC
CDR3: CATSDYGTSGKYEQFF

size: NA
V: TRBV9
J: TRBJ1-1
D: NA
DNA: TGTGCCAGCAGCGTCCACGTGGACATAGGCACTGAAGCTTTCTTT
CDR3: CASSVHVDIGTEAFF

size: NA
V: TRBV27
J: TRBJ1-3
D: TRBD1
DNA: TGTGCCAGCAGTCTTACCGGACAGGTCCTCTCTGGAAACACCATATATTTT
CDR3: CASSLTGQVLSGNTIYF

size: NA
V: TRBV4-3
J: TRBJ2-1
D: TRBD2
DNA: TGCGCCAGCAGCCAAGTAGGAGGGAGGGCCTTATACAATGAGCAGTTCTTC
CDR3: CASSQVGGRALYNEQFF

size: NA
V: TRBV27
J: TRBJ2-3
D: TRBD1
DNA: TGTGCCAGCAGTTTAGCCAGGGGGAAGGGTGTAGATACGCAGTATTTT
CDR3: CASSLARGKGVDTQYF

size: NA
V: TRBV5-1
J: TRBJ2-3
D: TRBD1
DNA: TGCGCCAGCAGCTCTGGGGACAGGGGTATAGATACGCAGTATTTT
CDR3: CASSSGDRGIDTQYF

size: NA
V: TRBV19
J: TRBJ1-1
D: NA
DNA: TGTGCCAGTAGTCCTAAGGGGGACACTGAAGCTTTCTTT
CDR3: CASSPKGDTEAFF

size: NA
V: TRBV3-1/TRBV3-2
J: TRBJ1-3
D: TRBD1
DNA: TGTGCCAGCAGCCACCTAGGACAGGCTGGAAACACCATATATTTT
CDR3: CASSHLGQAGNTIYF

size: NA
V: TRBV29-1
J: TRBJ1-1
D: NA
DNA: TGCAGCGTTGCCCCCGGGATGAACACTGAAGCTTTCTTT
CDR3: CSVAPGMNTEAFF

size: NA
V: TRBV5-5
J: TRBJ1-6
D: NA
DNA: TGTGCCAGCAGCTCGAGTTCACCCCTCCACTTT
CDR3: CASSSSSPLHF

size: NA
V: TRBV6-5
J: TRBJ2-1
D: NA
DNA: TGTGCCAGCAGGTACAGCCCAGGGAACTACAATGAGCAGTTCTTC
CDR3: CASRYSPGNYNEQFF

size: NA
V: TRBV6-5
J: TRBJ2-7
D: TRBD2
DNA: TGTGCCAGCATTGGACTAGCGGATTACGAGCAGTACTTC
CDR3: CASIGLADYEQYF

size: NA
V: TRBV21-1
J: TRBJ2-7
D: NA
DNA: TGTGCCAGCAGCAAAGTAGGGGTACCCTACGAGCAGTACTTC
CDR3: CASSKVGVPYEQYF

size: NA
V: TRBV5-1
J: TRBJ2-7
D: NA
DNA: TGCGCCAGCAGCTTGGTGACAGCTAGCTCCTACGAGCAGTACTTC
CDR3: CASSLVTASSYEQYF

size: once
V: TRBV7-9
J: TRBJ1-2
D: NA
DNA: TGTGCCAGCAGCTTGGGGCAGCGGGCAGGGAGCTTTGGCACCTTC
CDR3: CASSLGQRAGSFGTF

size: NA
V: TRBV27
J: TRBJ2-1
D: TRBD1
DNA: TGTGCCAGCAGTCCGACCGGGACAGGGAACGAGCAGTTCTTC
CDR3: CASSPTGTGNEQFF

size: NA
V: TRBV7-6
J: TRBJ1-5
D: NA
DNA: TGTGCCAGCAGCTTAGGTCCGTATAGCAATCAGCCCCAGCATTTT
CDR3: CASSLGPYSNQPQHF

size: NA
V: TRBV24-1
J: TRBJ2-1
D: TRBD2
DNA: TGTGCCACCAGTGATAGCGGGAACTTGAATCATGAGCAGTTCTTC
CDR3: CATSDSGNLNHEQFF

size: NA
V: TRBV6-5
J: TRBJ2-7
D: NA
DNA: TGTGCCAGCAGTTACTCGGGCCAACTAGCTCCCGAGCAGTACTTC
CDR3: CASSYSGQLAPEQYF

size: NA
V: TRBV3-1/TRBV3-2
J: TRBJ2-3
D: NA
DNA: TGTGCCAGCAGCCAAGAATCCCCTCCTCTCACAGATACGCAGTATTTT
CDR3: CASSQESPPLTDTQYF

size: few
V: TRBV6-2/TRBV6-3
J: TRBJ2-3
D: NA
DNA: TGTGCCAGCAGTTCTTGGGCTATTCGGGATACGCAGTATTTT
CDR3: CASSSWAIRDTQYF

size: NA
V: TRBV15
J: TRBJ2-7
D: NA
DNA: TGTGCCACCAGCGCAGGGATCCTGCTCCACGAGCAGTACTTC
CDR3: CATSAGILLHEQYF

size: NA
V: TRBV7-3
J: TRBJ2-1
D: TRBD1
DNA: TGTGCCAGCAGCCCGTTGGGACAGAGTAACTACAATGAGCAGTTCTTC
CDR3: CASSPLGQSNYNEQFF

size: NA
V: TRBV4-1
J: TRBJ1-2
D: TRBD1
DNA: TGCGCCAGCAGCCCGGGACAGAGGGCCTATGGCTACACCTTC
CDR3: CASSPGQRAYGYTF

size: NA
V: TRBV7-7
J: TRBJ2-1
D: TRBD1
DNA: TGTGCCAGCAGCACCGACAGGGTGTCCTACAATGAGCAGTTCTTC
CDR3: CASSTDRVSYNEQFF

size: NA
V: TRBV29-1
J: TRBJ2-1
D: TRBD1
DNA: TGCAGCGTAGACAGGGGTGGTAGTGAGCAGTTCTTC
CDR3: CSVDRGGSEQFF

size: NA
V: TRBV5-6
J: TRBJ1-1
D: NA
DNA: TGTGCCAGCAGCGTGGGGGCGAATCCAACTGAAGCTTTCTTT
CDR3: CASSVGANPTEAFF

size: NA
V: TRBV19
J: TRBJ1-5
D: TRBD1
DNA: TGTGCCAGTAGTATAGGGAAGGGGAGGACAGGGATCAATCAGCCCCAGCATTTT
CDR3: CASSIGKGRTGINQPQHF

size: NA
V: TRBV19
J: TRBJ1-5
D: NA
DNA: TGTGCCAGTAGTAACGTCCGACAGGATCAGCCCCAGCATTTT
CDR3: CASSNVRQDQPQHF

size: few
V: TRBV5-4
J: TRBJ2-7
D: TRBD2
DNA: TGTGCCAGCAGCGGACCGGGACTAGCGAGACCCTACGAGCAGTACTTC
CDR3: CASSGPGLARPYEQYF

size: NA
V: TRBV11-2
J: TRBJ1-2
D: TRBD1
DNA: TGTGCCAGCAGCTTCCCGGGACAGGGGCGTAGGGAGTACACCTTC
CDR3: CASSFPGQGRREYTF

size: NA
V: TRBV4-1
J: TRBJ2-7
D: NA
DNA: TGCGCCAGCAGCCAACTGCAAGCTGTCACCTACGAGCAGTACTTC
CDR3: CASSQLQAVTYEQYF